This T cell receptor (beta chain) is from a study of shared clonotypes between healthy human individuals. Findings and caveats of the study: It was the few donors that limited the genetic and exposure-history diversity represented.

The CDR3 consists of 15 residues. V lost 6 bases to trimming and J lost 3 bases; unmatched junction nucleotides: 9. The germline CDR1 and CDR2 sequences are PRHDT and FYEKMQ (reference sequence). Assay used: immunoSEQ multiplex PCR; TCRdb lists only in-frame clones, some missing. The sample yields under 600,000 clones, about 96% seen once. To note about this clone: Its antigen remains unknown.

Sequencing used naive CD4+ T cells sorted from blood. Subset denoted: CD45RA+ positively selected. This receptor was obtained from a woman under 40 in good health. The genes are TRBV13 and TRBJ2-7; 9 bases are a match to TRBD1. The CDR3 DNA follows: TGTGCCAGCAGTACGTCAGGACAGGGGTTCTACGAGCAGTACTTC. Its protein product is CASSTSGQGFYEQYF.